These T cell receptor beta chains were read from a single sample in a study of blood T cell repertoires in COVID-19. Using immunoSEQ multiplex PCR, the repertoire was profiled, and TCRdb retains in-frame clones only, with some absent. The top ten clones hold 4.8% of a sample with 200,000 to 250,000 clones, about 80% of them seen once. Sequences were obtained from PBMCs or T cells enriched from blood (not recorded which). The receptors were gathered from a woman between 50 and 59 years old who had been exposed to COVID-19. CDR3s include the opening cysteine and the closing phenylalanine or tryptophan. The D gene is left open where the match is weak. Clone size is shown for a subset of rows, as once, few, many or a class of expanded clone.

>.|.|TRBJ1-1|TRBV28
TGTGCCAGCCTCTCTACCGTAGGGGGGGTGGGCACTGAAGCTTTCTTT
CASLSTVGGVGTEAFF
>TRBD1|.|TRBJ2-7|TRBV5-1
TGCGCCAGCAGCCACACGACAGGGGTCCTGGACGAGCAGTACTTC
CASSHTTGVLDEQYF
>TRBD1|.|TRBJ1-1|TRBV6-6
TGTGCCAGCAGCCGAATCAACGTCGGGACAGGGGGTTCGGGTGAAGCTTTCTTT
CASSRINVGTGGSGEAFF
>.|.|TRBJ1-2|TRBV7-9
TGTGCCAGCAGCTTACCCGGCTATGGCTACACCTTC
CASSLPGYGYTF
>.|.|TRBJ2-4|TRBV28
TGTGCCAGCAGCCCGCCAGGGGCCAAAAACATTCAGTACTTC
CASSPPGAKNIQYF
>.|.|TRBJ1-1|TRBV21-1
TGTGCCAGCAGCAAACCCGACAGGCGGGAGCGCACTGAAGCTTTCTTT
CASSKPDRRERTEAFF
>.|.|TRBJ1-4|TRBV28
TGTGCCAGCAGAACCGGGGGACCCACTAATGAAAAACTGTTTTTT
CASRTGGPTNEKLFF
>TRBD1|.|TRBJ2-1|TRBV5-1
TGCGCCAGCAGCCTCCGGGACAGGGTCAATGAGCAGTTCTTC
CASSLRDRVNEQFF
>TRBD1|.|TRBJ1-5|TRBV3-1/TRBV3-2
TGTGCCAGCAGCCATGGGGACAGAAATCAGCCCCAGCATTTT
CASSHGDRNQPQHF
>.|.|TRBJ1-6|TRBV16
TGTGCCAGCAGCCCCCAAGAGGAGTCGACCTATAATTCACCCCTCCACTTT
CASSPQEESTYNSPLHF
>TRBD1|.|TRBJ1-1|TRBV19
TGTGCCAGTAGTTCGACAGGGTACACTGAAGCTTTCTTT
CASSSTGYTEAFF
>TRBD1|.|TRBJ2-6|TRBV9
TGTGCCAGCAGCGTAGCCCACTCGGGACAGGGTAACGTCCTGACTTTC
CASSVAHSGQGNVLTF
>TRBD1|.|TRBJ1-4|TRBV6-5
TGTGCCAGCAAGACAGGGAGTGAAAAACTGTTTTTT
CASKTGSEKLFF
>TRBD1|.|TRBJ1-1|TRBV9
TGTGCCAGCAGCACTGACAGGGGAGGTACTGAAGCTTTCTTT
CASSTDRGGTEAFF
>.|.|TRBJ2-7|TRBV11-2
TGTGCCAGCAGCTTAGATAGAACTAGCCACGAGCAGTACTTC
CASSLDRTSHEQYF
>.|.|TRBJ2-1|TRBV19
TGTGCCAGTAGAATCTCGGGGGGCCCGTACAATGAGCAGTTCTTC
CASRISGGPYNEQFF
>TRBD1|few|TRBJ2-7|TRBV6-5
TGTGCCAGCAGTTACTCGACAAGGGACAGGGCCTACGAGCAGTACTTC
CASSYSTRDRAYEQYF
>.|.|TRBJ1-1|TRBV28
TGTGCCAGCAGTTTGCGAGGTAGGGAAGCTTTCTTT
CASSLRGREAFF
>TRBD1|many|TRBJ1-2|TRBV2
TGTGCCAGCAGAGGACAGGGGGCCGTTAACTATGGCTACACCTTC
CASRGQGAVNYGYTF
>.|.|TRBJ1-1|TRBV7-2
TGTGCCAGCAGTCTTACAGGGTACACTGAAGCTTTCTTT
CASSLTGYTEAFF
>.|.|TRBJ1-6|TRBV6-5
TGTGCCAGCAGTAACGGTAATTCACCCCTCCACTTT
CASSNGNSPLHF
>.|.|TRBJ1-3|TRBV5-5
TGTGCCAGCAGTCCGGCGGGGACCTCTGGAAACACCATATATTTT
CASSPAGTSGNTIYF
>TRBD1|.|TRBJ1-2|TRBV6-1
TGTGCCAGCAGTGAGCCGGGACAGCCTTATGGCTACACCTTC
CASSEPGQPYGYTF
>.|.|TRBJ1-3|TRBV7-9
TGTGCCAGCAGCTTAGTGGACATTGGAAACACCATATATTTT
CASSLVDIGNTIYF
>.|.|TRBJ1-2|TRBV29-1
TGCAGCGCTAAACAGGAGCCTTATGGCTACACCTTC
CSAKQEPYGYTF
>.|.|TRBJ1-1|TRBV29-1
TGCAGCGTTGAAACAGGCATGAACACTGAAGCTTTCTTT
CSVETGMNTEAFF
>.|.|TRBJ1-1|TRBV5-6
TGTGCCAGCAGCTTGGGAGGGGGGAACACTGAAGCTTTCTTT
CASSLGGGNTEAFF
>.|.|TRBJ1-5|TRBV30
TGTGCCTGGAGCGGGGCCCAGCATTTT
CAWSGAQHF
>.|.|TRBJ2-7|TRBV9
TGTGCCAGCAGCGTAGGAGGCAGACCAGGGGAGCAGTACTTC
CASSVGGRPGEQYF
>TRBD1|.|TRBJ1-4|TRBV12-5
TGTGCTAGTGGTTTGGGGGCGACAGGGCTAAATGAAAAACTGTTTTTT
CASGLGATGLNEKLFF
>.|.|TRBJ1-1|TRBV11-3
TGTGCCAGCAGTGGGGGCCACAACACTGAAGCTTTCTTT
CASSGGHNTEAFF
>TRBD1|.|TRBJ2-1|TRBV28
TGTGCCAGCAGTTTCTACGGGACAGGGAGTTACAATGAGCAGTTCTTC
CASSFYGTGSYNEQFF
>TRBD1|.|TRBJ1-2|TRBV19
TGTGCCAGTAGTATAGCGACAGGGGGCGTCTATGGCTACACCTTC
CASSIATGGVYGYTF
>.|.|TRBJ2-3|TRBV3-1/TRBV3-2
TGTGCCAGCAGCCTCGAAGAGGACTACCACACAGATACGCAGTATTTT
CASSLEEDYHTDTQYF
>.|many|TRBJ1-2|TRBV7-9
TGTGCCAGCAGCTTAGACAGTTTCTATGGCTACACCTTC
CASSLDSFYGYTF
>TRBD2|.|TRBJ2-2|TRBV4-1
TGCGCCAGCAGCCAAGTCGGGCGGGGGGCGCTGGCCGGGGAGCTGTTTTTT
CASSQVGRGALAGELFF
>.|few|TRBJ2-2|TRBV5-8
TGTGCCAGCCTCCTTGGACAGAACACCGGGGAGCTGTTTTTT
CASLLGQNTGELFF
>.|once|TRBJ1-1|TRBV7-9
TGTGCCAGCAGCCCCCTCCGGGAACCCCCCCTCGAAGCTTTCTTT
CASSPLREPPLEAFF
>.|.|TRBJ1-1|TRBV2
TGTGCCAGCAGTGAGTCCGGGTTCAACACTGAAGCTTTCTTT
CASSESGFNTEAFF
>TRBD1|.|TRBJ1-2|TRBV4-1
TGCGCCAGCAGCCAAGCTCGGGGACAGAACTATGGCTACACCTTC
CASSQARGQNYGYTF
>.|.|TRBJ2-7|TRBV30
TGTGCCTGGAGTGTACGACGGAGCTTAGTTTCATCCTACGAGCAGTACTTC
CAWSVRRSLVSSYEQYF
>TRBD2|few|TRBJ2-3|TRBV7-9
TGTGCCAGCAGCTTAAGGGGACTAGGGTCCCCAGATACGCAGTATTTT
CASSLRGLGSPDTQYF
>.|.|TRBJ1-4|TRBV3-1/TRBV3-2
TGTGCCAGCAGCCTCCGAGTATTTGCAACTAATGAAAAACTGTTTTTT
CASSLRVFATNEKLFF
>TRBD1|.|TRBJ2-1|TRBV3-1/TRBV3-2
TGTGCCAGCAGGCCAGCCACAGGGGGAGAGCAGTTCTTC
CASRPATGGEQFF
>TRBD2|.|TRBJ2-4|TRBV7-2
TGTGCCAGCAGCTTAGTAGCGGGGGCCCTAGCCAAAAACATTCAGTACTTC
CASSLVAGALAKNIQYF
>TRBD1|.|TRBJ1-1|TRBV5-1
TGCGCCAGCAGCATCGGACAGGGCTCCGCGGACACTGAAGCTTTCTTT
CASSIGQGSADTEAFF
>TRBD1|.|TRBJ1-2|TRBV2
TGTGCCAGCATGACAGGGTCAAGCGGCTACACCTTC
CASMTGSSGYTF
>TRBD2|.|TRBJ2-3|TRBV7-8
TGTGCCAGCAGCCGCCCGAGGTCCATAGCGGGGGGGAGCGATAGCACAGATACGCAGTATTTT
CASSRPRSIAGGSDSTDTQYF
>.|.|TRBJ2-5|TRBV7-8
TGTGCCAGCAGCCCAGTAGCCGAGACCCAGTACTTC
CASSPVAETQYF
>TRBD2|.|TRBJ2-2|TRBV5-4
TGTGCCAGCAGCACTAGCGGGGGAGCGAACACCGGGGAGCTGTTTTTT
CASSTSGGANTGELFF
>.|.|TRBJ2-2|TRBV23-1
TGCGCCAGCAGTCAGAGAGGGGGATATGACGGGGAGCTGTTTTTT
CASSQRGGYDGELFF
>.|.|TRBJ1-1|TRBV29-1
TGCAGCGTTGCCGTAGGGGGGGAATACACTGAAGCTTTCTTT
CSVAVGGEYTEAFF
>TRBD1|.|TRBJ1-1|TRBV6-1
TGTGCCAGCAGGGGACAGGGAGGTTTGGTTACTGAAGCTTTCTTT
CASRGQGGLVTEAFF
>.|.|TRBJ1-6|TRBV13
TGTGCCAGCAGCTTAGAGCAGGGAACCAATTCACCCCTCCACTTT
CASSLEQGTNSPLHF
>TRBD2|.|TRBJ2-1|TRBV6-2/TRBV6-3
TGTGCCAGCAGCCTTACTAGCGGGCCCTACTCCTACAATGAGCAGTTCTTC
CASSLTSGPYSYNEQFF
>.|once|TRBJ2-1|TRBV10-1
TGCGCCAGCAGGGCGTCACGGGGGGCCGGTGAGCAGTTCTTC
CASRASRGAGEQFF
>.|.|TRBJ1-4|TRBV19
TGTGCCAGTAGTATAGCACCTAAAGAAAAACTGTTTTTT
CASSIAPKEKLFF